Sequencing of this T cell receptor beta chain was carried out in a study of OX40 agonist ivuxolimab in advanced cancers. For the study at large: Prior anti-PD-1, anti-PD-L1 or anti-CTLA-4 therapy did not bar entry, and less than 50% had some.

Study findings and constraints: Fewer expanded clones were found on average in CD4+ than in CD8+ T cells.

Remarks on this clone: No antigen is known for it.

V lost 5 bases and J lost 3, with 8 bases in between. Germline V gene data show CDR1 as DFQATT and CDR2 as SNEGSKA (reference sequence). The CDR3 is 11 amino acids. Method: immunoSEQ multiplex PCR; TCRdb's copy keeps in-frame clones and lacks some. The repertoire holds around 21,000 clones, with more than 75% as singletons. Sequences were derived from CD4+ or CD8+ T cells sorted from blood, sampled in a trial of the OX40 agonist ivuxolimab. The sequence came from an adult with an advanced solid tumor such as melanoma, head and neck, liver or kidney cancer. The gene calls are TRBV20-1 and TRBJ2-7; the D gene is possibly TRBD2 (5 bases). The CDR3 nucleotides are TGCAGTGCTCTAGACTACTACGAGCAGTACTTC. Protein sequence: CSALDYYEQYF.